This T cell receptor (beta chain) appears in the sequencing data of a study of shared clonotypes between healthy human individuals. Trimming left V 2 bases short and J 3 bases short, with 9 bases between. The CDR3 runs 13 residues. Profiling relied on immunoSEQ multiplex PCR, and the TCRdb table lists in-frame clones only, not all of them. The table shows more than 1 million clones, with approximately 80% occurring only once. Sequenced: memory CD4+ T cells from PBMCs. As to subset: CD45RA-negative fraction. The source of this sequence is a man aged 18 to 29 in good health. Some clones in this sample may be carry-over from other donors' samples. The V and J genes are TRBV5-3 and TRBJ2-7; D call uncertain. TRBV5-3 carries the ORF label, with uncertain function. CDR3 DNA sequence: TGTGCCAGAAGCTTCCGGAGAAACTACGAGCAGTACTTC. Translated, it gives CARSFRRNYEQYF.